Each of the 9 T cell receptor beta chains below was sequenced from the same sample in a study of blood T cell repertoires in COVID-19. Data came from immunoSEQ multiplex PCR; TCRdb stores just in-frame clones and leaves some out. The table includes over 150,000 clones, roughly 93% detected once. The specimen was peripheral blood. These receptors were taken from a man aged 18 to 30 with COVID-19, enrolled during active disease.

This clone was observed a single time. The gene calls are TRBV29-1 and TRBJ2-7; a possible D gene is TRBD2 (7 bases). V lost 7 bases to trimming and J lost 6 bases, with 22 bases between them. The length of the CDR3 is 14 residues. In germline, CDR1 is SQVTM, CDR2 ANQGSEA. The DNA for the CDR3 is TGCAGCGCCCAAAGAAGAGCAGGGGAGGGCGAGCAGTACTTC. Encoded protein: CSAQRRAGEGEQYF.

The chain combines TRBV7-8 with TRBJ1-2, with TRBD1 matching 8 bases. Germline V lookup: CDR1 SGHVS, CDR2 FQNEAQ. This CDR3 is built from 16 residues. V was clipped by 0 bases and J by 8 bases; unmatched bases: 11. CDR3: CASSLAMSGGDRGYTF. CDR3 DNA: TGTGCCAGCAGCTTAGCTATGTCAGGGGGCGATCGGGGCTACACCTTC.

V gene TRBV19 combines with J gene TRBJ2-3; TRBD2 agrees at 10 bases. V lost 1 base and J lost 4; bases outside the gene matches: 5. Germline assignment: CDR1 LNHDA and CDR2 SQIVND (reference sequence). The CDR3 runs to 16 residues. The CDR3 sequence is CASSIGSGRASDTQYF. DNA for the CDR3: TGTGCCAGTAGTATAGGGAGCGGGAGGGCCTCAGATACGCAGTATTTT.

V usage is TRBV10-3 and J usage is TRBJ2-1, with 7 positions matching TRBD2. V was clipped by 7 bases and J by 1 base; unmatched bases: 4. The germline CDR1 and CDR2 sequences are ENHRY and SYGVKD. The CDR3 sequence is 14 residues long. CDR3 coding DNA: TGTGCCATCACAGGCGGGAGATCCTACAATGAGCAGTTCTTC. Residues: CAITGGRSYNEQFF.

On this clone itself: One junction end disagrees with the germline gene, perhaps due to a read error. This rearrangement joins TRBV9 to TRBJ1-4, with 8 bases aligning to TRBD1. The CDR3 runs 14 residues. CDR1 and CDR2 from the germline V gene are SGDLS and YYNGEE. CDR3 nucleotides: TGTGCCAGCAGCGCAGGGGGCCGGGTTGAAAAACTGCTTTTT. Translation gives CASSAGGRVEKLLF.

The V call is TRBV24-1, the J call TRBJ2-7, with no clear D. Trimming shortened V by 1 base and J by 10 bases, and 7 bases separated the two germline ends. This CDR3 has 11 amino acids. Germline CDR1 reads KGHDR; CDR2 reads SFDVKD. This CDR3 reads CATSDFVTQYF. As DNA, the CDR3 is TGTGCCACCAGTGATTTCGTGACACAGTACTTC.

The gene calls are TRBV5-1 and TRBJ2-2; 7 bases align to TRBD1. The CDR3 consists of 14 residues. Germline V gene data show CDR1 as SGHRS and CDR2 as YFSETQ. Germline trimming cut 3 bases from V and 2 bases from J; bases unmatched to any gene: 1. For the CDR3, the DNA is TGCGCCAGCAGCTGGACAGGTAACACCGGGGAGCTGTTTTTT. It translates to CASSWTGNTGELFF.

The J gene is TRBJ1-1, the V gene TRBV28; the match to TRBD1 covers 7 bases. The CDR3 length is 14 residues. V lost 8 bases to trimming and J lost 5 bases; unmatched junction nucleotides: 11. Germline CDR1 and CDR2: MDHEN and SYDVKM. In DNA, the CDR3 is TGTGCCAGCGTCAGGGGGTTAAGACGGACTGAAGCTTTCTTT. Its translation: CASVRGLRRTEAFF.

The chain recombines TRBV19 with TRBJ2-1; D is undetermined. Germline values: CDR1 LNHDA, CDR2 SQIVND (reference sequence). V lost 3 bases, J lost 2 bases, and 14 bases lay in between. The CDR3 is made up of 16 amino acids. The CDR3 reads CASSMTRLAPYNEQFF. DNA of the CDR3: TGTGCCAGTAGTATGACCCGACTGGCCCCCTACAATGAGCAGTTCTTC.